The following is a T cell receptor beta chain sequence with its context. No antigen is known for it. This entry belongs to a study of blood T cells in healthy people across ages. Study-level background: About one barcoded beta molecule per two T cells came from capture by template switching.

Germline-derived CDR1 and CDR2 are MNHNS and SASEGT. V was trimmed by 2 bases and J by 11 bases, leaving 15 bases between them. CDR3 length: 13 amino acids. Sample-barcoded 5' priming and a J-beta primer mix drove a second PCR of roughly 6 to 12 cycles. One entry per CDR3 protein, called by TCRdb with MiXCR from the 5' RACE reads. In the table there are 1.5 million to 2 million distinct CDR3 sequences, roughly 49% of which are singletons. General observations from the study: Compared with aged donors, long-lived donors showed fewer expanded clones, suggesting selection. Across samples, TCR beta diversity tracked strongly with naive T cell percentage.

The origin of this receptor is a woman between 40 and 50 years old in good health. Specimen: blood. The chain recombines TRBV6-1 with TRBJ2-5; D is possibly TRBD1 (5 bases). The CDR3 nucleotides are TGTGCCAGCAGTGAACAAGACAGAAGCGCGCAGTACTTC. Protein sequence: CASSEQDRSAQYF.